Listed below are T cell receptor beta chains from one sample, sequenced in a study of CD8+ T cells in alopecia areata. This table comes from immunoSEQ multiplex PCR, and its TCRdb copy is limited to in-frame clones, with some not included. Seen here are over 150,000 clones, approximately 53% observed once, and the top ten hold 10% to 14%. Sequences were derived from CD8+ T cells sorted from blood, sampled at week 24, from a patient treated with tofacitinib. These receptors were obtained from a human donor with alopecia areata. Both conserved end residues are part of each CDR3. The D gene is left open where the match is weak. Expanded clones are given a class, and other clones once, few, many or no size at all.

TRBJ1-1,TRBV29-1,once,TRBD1,TGCAGCGTTCGAGAGACAGGGGCGAGCACTGAAGCTTTCTTT,CSVRETGASTEAFF
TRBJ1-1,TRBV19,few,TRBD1,TGTGCCACCCGACAGGGCAACACTGAAGCTTTCTTT,CATRQGNTEAFF
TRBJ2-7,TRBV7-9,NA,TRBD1,TGTGCCAGCAGCCACGACGGACAGGGGAGGCACGAGCAGTACTTC,CASSHDGQGRHEQYF
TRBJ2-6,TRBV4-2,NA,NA,TGTGCCAGCAGCCAAGATCGTGCCTCTGGGGCCAACGTCCTGACTTTC,CASSQDRASGANVLTF
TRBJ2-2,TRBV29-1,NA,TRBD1,TGCAGCGTTTGGGAAACAGGGGCCCAGGTCGGGGAGCTGTTTTTT,CSVWETGAQVGELFF
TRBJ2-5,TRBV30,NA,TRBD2,TGTGCCTGGACCCAGGGAACGGGGGGACAAGAGACCCAGTACTTC,CAWTQGTGGQETQYF
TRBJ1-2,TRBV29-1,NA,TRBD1,TGCAGCGTTGAAGACCCGGACAGGGGGCGAGGAGGCTACACCTTC,CSVEDPDRGRGGYTF
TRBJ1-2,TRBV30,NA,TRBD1,TGTGCCTGGAGTGTAGCGGGACAGGGACCCTATGGCTACACCTTC,CAWSVAGQGPYGYTF
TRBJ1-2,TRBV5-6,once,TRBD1,TGTGCCAGCAGCTATGGGACAGGGACCTATGGCTACACCTTC,CASSYGTGTYGYTF
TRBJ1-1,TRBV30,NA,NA,TGTGCCTGGAGACAGGGCCTAACTGAAGCTTTCTTT,CAWRQGLTEAFF
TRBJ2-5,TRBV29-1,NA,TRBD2,TGCAGCGTTGAGGTAGCGGGGGTTATGGAGACCCAGTACTTC,CSVEVAGVMETQYF
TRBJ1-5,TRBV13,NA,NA,TGTGCCAGCAGCTTAGGGGCAGGCTATCAGCCCCAGCATTTT,CASSLGAGYQPQHF
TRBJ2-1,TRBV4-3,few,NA,TGCGCCAGCAGCCAAGATCCGGCAAATGAGCAGTTCTTC,CASSQDPANEQFF
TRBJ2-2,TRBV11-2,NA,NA,TGTGCCAGCAGCCCGATACGGTCGGGGGAGCTGTTTTTT,CASSPIRSGELFF
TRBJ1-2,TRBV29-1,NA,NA,TGCAGCGTCAGGGTTAACTATGGCTACACCTTC,CSVRVNYGYTF
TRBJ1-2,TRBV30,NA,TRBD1,TGTGCCTCCCGCGGACAGGGGAGTGACCTTAACTATGGCTACACCTTC,CASRGQGSDLNYGYTF
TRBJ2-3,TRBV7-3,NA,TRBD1,TGTGCCAGCAGCCTAGAGGGGGCGGCAGATACGCAGTATTTT,CASSLEGAADTQYF
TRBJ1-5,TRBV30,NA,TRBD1,TGTGCCTGGAGTACACAGGGGAATCAGCCCCAGCATTTT,CAWSTQGNQPQHF
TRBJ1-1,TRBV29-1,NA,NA,TGCAGCGTTGTTGGGAGTGGAGGACGCTCAGGAGGGAACACTGAAGCTTTCTTT,CSVVGSGGRSGGNTEAFF
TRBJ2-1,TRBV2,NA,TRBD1,TGTGCCAGCGAAGGACAGGGGTACAACAATGAGCAGTTCTTC,CASEGQGYNNEQFF
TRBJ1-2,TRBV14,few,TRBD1,TGTGCCAGCAGCCAAACAAGGACAGGGGGCGACTATGGCTACACCTTC,CASSQTRTGGDYGYTF
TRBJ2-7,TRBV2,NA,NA,TGTGCCAGCAGTGAAGGACAGAACTACGAGCAGTACTTC,CASSEGQNYEQYF
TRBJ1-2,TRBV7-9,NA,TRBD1,TGTGCCAGCAGTGGACAGGGGCCTAACTATGGCTACACCTTC,CASSGQGPNYGYTF
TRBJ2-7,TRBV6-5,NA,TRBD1,TGTGCCAGCAGACAGGGGGGCGAGCAGTACTTC,CASRQGGEQYF
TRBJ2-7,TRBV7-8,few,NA,TGTGCCAGCAGCTTAGCGCGTGGCGGCAGCTCCTACGAGCAGTACTTC,CASSLARGGSSYEQYF
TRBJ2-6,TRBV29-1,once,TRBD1,TGCAGCGTCCCCTCGGACAGGGCTGGGGCCAACGTCCTGACTTTC,CSVPSDRAGANVLTF
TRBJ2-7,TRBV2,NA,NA,TGTGCCAGCAGTGACTGGTTAGAGGGGGGTTACGAGCAGTACTTC,CASSDWLEGGYEQYF
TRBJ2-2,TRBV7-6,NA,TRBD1,TGTGCCAGCAGCTTGGGACAGGGAGACCTATCCGGGGAGCTGTTTTTT,CASSLGQGDLSGELFF
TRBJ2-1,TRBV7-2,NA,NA,TGTGCCACACGAGTCTACAATGAGCAGTTCTTC,CATRVYNEQFF
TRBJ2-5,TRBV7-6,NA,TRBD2,TGTGCCAGCAGCCCACAGCGGGGACCGCAAGAGACCCAGTACTTC,CASSPQRGPQETQYF
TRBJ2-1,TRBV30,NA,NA,TGTGCCTGGAGCCCCGGGGTGTCGGACGATGAGCAGTTCTTC,CAWSPGVSDDEQFF
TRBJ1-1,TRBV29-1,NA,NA,TGCAGCGTTGAGAAGGGGGAAGCTTTCTTT,CSVEKGEAFF
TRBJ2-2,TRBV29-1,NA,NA,TGCAGCGGGATCGGAACCACCGGGGAGCTGTTTTTT,CSGIGTTGELFF
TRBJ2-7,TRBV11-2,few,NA,TGTGCCAGCAGTGACAATCGACAGCACACAAGCTACGAGCAGTACTTC,CASSDNRQHTSYEQYF
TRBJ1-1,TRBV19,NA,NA,TGTGCCAGTAGTCCGGCGACTGAGAACACTGAAGCTTTCTTT,CASSPATENTEAFF
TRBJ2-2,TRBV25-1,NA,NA,TGTGCCATAGGGGGGGCCACCGGGGAGCTGTTTTTT,CAIGGATGELFF
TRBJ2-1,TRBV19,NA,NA,TGTGCCAGTAGTATATCCCCCTCGGAGCAGTTCTTC,CASSISPSEQFF
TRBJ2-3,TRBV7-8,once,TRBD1,TGTGCCAGCAGCCCGGACAGGGCGAGGGGTGTAGGGCAGTATTTT,CASSPDRARGVGQYF
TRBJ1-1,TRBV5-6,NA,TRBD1,TGTGCCAGCAGCCCGGGACAGACTGAAGCTTTCTTT,CASSPGQTEAFF
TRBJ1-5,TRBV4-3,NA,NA,TGCGCCAGCAGCCAAGATTATCAGGGCGATCAGCCCCAGCATTTT,CASSQDYQGDQPQHF
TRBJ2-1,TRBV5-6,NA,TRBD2,TGTGCCAGCAGCTTCGATCTAGCGGGGGCCCTTGGCAATGAGCAGTTCTTC,CASSFDLAGALGNEQFF
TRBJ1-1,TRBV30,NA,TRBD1,TGTGCCTGGAGGGCGGACAGGGGCACTGAAGCTTTCTTT,CAWRADRGTEAFF
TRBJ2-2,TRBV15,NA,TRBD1,TGTGCCACCAGCATCGGGACAGGGACCGGGGAGCTGTTTTTT,CATSIGTGTGELFF
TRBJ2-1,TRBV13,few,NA,TGTGCCAGCAGCTTAGGTAGAAACCATGGCAATGAGCAGTTCTTC,CASSLGRNHGNEQFF
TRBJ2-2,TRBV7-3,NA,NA,TGTGCCAGCAGCTTAAGCCCCGGTCACTCGAACACCGGGGAGCTGTTTTTT,CASSLSPGHSNTGELFF
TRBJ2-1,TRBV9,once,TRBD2,TGTGCCAGCAGCCCCCGACTAGCGGGGGGGCCTGGAAATGAGCAGTTCTTC,CASSPRLAGGPGNEQFF
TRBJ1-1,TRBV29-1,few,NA,TGCAGCGTTGGACAGGCGACTGAAGCTTTCTTT,CSVGQATEAFF
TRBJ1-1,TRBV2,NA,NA,TGTGCCAGCAGTGAAGATGGGAACACTGAAGCTTTCTTT,CASSEDGNTEAFF
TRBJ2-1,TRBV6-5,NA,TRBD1,TGTGCCAGCAGCCTACGAAGGACAGGGAGTGAGCAGTTCTTC,CASSLRRTGSEQFF
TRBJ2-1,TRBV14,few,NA,TGTGCCAGCAGCCAAGTGAGGGGGGGGCAGACCAATGAGCAGTTCTTC,CASSQVRGGQTNEQFF
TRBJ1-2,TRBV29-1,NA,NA,TGCAGCGTTGACGAACCCCCCTATGGCTACACCTTC,CSVDEPPYGYTF
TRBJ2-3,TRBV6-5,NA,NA,TGTGCCAGCAGTTACTCGGCCAGAAACACAGATACGCAGTATTTT,CASSYSARNTDTQYF
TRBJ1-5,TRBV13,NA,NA,TGTGCCAGCAGCTTAGGCCGCAGGGATCAGCCCCAGCATTTT,CASSLGRRDQPQHF
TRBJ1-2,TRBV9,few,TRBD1,TGTGCCAGCAGCGGACAGGGGCATTTGGATGGCTACACCTTC,CASSGQGHLDGYTF
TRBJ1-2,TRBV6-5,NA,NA,TGTGCCAGCAGTCCTACAGGATCGTATGGCTACACCTTC,CASSPTGSYGYTF
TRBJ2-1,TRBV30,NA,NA,TGTGCCTGGAGGGCGGATACCTACAATGAGCAGTTCTTC,CAWRADTYNEQFF
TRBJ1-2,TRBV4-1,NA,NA,TGCGCCAGCAGCCAAGATATGGCATATGGCTACACCTTC,CASSQDMAYGYTF